This TCR beta chain was retrieved from a study of blood T cell repertoires in COVID-19. TCRdb keeps only in-frame clones here, not all; method: immunoSEQ multiplex PCR. The sample contains approximately 280,000 clones, approximately 82% of which appear only once. Germline loops: CDR1 MNHNS, CDR2 SASEGT. Between the trimmed V and J ends, which lost 0 bases and 2 bases, there was a span of 8 bases. This CDR3 comprises 14 residues. Sequenced: PBMCs or T cells enriched from blood (not recorded which). The clonotype originates from a man aged 40-55 years who had been exposed to COVID-19. The chain uses TRBV6-1 and TRBJ2-7; D is perhaps TRBD1 (5 bases). The CDR3 protein is CASSEASTAYEQYF. The CDR3 nucleotides read TGTGCCAGCAGTGAAGCGTCGACAGCCTACGAGCAGTACTTC.